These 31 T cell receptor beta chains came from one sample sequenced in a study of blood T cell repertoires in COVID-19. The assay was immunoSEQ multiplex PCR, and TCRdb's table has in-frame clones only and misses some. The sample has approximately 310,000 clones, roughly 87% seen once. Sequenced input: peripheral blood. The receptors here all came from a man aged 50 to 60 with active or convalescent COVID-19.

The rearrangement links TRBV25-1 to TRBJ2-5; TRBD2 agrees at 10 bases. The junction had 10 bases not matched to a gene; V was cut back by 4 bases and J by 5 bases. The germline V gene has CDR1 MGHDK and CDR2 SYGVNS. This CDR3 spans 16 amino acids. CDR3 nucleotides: TGTGCCAGCAGTGGAGGACTAGCGGATGGCCGGGAGACCCAGTACTTC. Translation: CASSGGLADGRETQYF.

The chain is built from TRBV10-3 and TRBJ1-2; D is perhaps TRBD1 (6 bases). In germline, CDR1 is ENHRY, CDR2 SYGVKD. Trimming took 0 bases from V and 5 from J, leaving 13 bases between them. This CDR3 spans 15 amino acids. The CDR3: CAISESEQGLYGYTF. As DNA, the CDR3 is TGTGCCATCAGTGAGTCGGAACAGGGCTTGTATGGCTACACCTTC.

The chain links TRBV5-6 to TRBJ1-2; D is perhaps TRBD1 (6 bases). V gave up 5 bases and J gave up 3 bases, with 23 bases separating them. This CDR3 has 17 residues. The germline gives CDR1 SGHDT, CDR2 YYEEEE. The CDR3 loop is CASREQRGGSFDYGYTF. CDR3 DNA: TGTGCCAGCAGGGAACAGCGGGGGGGCTCTTTTGACTATGGCTACACCTTC. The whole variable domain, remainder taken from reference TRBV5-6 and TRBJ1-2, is DAGVTQSPTHLIKTRGQQVTLRCSPKSGHDTVSWYQQALGQGPQFIFQYYEEEERQRGNFPDRFSGHQFPNYSSELNVNALLLGDSALYLCASREQRGGSFDYGYTFGSGTRLTVV.

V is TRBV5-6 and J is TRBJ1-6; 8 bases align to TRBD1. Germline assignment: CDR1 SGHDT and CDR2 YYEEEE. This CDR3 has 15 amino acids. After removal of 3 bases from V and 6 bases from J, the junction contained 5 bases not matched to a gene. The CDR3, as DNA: TGTGCCAGCAGCTCGGACAGGGTAGGTAATTCACCCCTCCACTTT. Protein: CASSSDRVGNSPLHF.

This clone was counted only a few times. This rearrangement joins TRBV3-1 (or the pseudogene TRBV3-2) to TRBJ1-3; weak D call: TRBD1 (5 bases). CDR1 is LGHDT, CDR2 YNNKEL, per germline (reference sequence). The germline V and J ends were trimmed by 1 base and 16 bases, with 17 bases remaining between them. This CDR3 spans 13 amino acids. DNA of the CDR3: TGTGCCAGCAGCCAAGGGGGAGGGGAACCGTCTTATTTT. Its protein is CASSQGGGEPSYF.

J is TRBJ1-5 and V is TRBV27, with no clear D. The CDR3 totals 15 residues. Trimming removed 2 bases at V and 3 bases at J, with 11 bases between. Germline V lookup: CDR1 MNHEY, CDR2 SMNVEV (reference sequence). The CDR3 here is CASSLHREVNQPQHF. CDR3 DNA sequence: TGTGCCAGCAGTTTACACCGGGAAGTCAATCAGCCCCAGCATTTT.

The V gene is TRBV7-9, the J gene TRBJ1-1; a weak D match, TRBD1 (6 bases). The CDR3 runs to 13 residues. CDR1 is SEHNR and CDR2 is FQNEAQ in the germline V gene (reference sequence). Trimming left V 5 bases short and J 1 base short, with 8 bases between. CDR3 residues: CASSRRGNTEAFF. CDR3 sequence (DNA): TGTGCCAGCAGCCGCAGGGGGAACACTGAAGCTTTCTTT. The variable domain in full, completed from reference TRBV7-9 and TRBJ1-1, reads DTGVSQNPRHKITKRGQNVTFRCDPISEHNRLYWYRQTLGQGPEFLTYFQNEAQLEKSRLLSDRFSAERPKGSFSTLEIQRTEQGDSAMYLCASSRRGNTEAFFGQGTRLTVV.

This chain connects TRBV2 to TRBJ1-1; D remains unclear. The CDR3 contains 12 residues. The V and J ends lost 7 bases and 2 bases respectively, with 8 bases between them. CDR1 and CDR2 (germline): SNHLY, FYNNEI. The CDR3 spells CASKGDNTEAFF. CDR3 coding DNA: TGTGCCAGCAAGGGAGATAACACTGAAGCTTTCTTT.

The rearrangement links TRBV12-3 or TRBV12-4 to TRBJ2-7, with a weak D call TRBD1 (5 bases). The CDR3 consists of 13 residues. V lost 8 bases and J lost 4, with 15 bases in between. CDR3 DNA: TGTGCCAGCGCAGAAGGCAGGGCTTACGAGCAGTACTTC. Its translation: CASAEGRAYEQYF.

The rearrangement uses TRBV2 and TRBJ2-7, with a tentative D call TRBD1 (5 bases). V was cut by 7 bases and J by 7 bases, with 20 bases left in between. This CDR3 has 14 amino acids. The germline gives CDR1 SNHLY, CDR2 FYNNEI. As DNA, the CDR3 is TGTGCCAGCAAGGAAGGAGCAGGGCTAGGAGAGCAGTACTTC. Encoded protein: CASKEGAGLGEQYF.

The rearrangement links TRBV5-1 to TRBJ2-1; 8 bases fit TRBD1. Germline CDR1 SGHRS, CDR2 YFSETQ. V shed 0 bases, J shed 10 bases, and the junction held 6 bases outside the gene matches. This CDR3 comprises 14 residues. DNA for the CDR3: TGCGCCAGCAGCTTGGCCCAACAGGGGGAAGAGCAGTTCTTC. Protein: CASSLAQQGEEQFF.

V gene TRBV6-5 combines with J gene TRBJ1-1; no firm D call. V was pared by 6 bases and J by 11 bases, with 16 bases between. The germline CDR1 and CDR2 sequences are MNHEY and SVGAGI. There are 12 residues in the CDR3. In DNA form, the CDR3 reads TGTGCCAGCAGGTCCGGGAGGCGGAATGCTTTCTTT. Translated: CASRSGRRNAFF.

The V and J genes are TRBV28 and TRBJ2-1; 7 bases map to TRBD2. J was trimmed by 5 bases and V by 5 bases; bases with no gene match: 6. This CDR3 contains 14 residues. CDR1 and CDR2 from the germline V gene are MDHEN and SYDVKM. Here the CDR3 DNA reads TGTGCCAGCAGTGGGCTAGCGGCCCACAATGAGCAGTTCTTC. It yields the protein CASSGLAAHNEQFF.

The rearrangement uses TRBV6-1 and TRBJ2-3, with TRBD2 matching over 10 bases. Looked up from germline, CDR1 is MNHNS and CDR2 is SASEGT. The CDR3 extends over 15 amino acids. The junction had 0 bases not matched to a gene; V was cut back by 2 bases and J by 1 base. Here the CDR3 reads CASSESGRGTDTQYF. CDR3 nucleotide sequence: TGTGCCAGCAGTGAAAGCGGGAGGGGCACAGATACGCAGTATTTT.

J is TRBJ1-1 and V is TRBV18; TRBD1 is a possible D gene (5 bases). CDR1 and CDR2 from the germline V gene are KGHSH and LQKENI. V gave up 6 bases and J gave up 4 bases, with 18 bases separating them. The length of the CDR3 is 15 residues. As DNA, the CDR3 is TGTGCCAGCTCCCGTCCTCAAGGGGTAGGCACTGAAGCTTTCTTT. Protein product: CASSRPQGVGTEAFF.

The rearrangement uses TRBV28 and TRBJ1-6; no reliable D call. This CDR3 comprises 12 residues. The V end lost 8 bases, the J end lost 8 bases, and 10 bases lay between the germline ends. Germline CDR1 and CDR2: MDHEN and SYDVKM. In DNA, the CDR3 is TGTGCCAGCTTTAGCCTGCATTCACCCCTCCACTTT. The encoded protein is CASFSLHSPLHF.

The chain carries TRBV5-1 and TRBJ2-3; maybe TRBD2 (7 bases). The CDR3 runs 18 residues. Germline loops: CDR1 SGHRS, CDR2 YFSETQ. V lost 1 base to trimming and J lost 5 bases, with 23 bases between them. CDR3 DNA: TGCGCCAGCAGCTTGAATCGCCTGGGCAGGGGCGGGGGAGATACGCAGTATTTT. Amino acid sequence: CASSLNRLGRGGGDTQYF.

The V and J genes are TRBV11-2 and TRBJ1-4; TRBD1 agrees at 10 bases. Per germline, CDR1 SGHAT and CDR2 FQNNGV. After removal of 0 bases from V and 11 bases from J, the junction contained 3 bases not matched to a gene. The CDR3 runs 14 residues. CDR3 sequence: CASSLDRTGGKLFF. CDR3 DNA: TGTGCCAGCAGCTTAGATCGGACAGGGGGGAAACTGTTTTTT.

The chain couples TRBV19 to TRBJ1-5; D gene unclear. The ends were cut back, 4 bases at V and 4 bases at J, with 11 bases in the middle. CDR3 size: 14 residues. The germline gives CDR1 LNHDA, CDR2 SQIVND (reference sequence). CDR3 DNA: TGTGCCAGTAGTAGGGCAGCCCAAAATCAGCCCCAGCATTTT. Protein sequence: CASSRAAQNQPQHF.

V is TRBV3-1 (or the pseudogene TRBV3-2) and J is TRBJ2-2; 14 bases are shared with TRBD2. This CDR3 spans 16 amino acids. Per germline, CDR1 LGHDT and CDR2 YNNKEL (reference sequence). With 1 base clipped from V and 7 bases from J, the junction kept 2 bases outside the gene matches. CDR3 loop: CASSQAGTSGGGELFF. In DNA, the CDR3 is TGTGCCAGCAGCCAAGCCGGGACTAGCGGGGGCGGGGAGCTGTTTTTT.

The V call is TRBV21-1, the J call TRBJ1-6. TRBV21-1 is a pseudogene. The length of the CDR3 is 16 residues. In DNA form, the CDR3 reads TGTGCCAGCAGATTCGCGCCGGGACTAGGGAATTCACCCCTCCACTTT. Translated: CASRFAPGLGNSPLHF.

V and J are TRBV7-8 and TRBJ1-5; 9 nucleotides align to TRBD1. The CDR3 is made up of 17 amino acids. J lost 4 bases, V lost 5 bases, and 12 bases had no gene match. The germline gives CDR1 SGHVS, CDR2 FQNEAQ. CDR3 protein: CASSAVKGQGSNQPQHF. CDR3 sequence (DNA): TGTGCCAGCAGCGCGGTGAAAGGACAGGGGAGTAATCAGCCCCAGCATTTT.

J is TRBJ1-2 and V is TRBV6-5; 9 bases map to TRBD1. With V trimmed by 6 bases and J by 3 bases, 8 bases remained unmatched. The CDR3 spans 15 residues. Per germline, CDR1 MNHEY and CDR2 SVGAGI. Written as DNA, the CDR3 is TGTGCCAGCAGCAAACTCCGGACAGGGGACTATGGCTACACCTTC. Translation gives CASSKLRTGDYGYTF.

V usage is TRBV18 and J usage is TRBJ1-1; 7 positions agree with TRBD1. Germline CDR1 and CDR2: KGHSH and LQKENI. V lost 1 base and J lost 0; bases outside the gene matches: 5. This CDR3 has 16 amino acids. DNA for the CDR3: TGTGCCAGCTCACCACTCGACAGGGCTTTGAACACTGAAGCTTTCTTT. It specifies CASSPLDRALNTEAFF.

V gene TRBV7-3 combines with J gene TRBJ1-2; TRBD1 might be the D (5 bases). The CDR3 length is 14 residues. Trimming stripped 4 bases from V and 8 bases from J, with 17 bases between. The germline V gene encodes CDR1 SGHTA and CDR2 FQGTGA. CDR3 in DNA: TGTGCCAGCAGCTCGAGCCATCAGGGCTCCGGCTACACCTTC. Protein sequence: CASSSSHQGSGYTF.

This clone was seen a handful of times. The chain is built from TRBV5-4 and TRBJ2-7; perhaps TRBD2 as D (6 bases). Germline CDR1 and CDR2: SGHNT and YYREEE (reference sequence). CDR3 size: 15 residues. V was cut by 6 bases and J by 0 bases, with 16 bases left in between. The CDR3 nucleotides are TGTGCCAGCAACTCCCGGGACGGGAGCTCCTACGAGCAGTACTTC. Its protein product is CASNSRDGSSYEQYF.

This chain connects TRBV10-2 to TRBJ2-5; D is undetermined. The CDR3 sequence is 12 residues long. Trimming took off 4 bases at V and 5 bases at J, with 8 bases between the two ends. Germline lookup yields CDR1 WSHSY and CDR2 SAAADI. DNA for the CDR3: TGCGCCAGCAGTGTCCGGGTTGAGACCCAGTACTTC. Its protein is CASSVRVETQYF.

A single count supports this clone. CDR3 sequence (DNA): TGTGCCAGCAGCTTCCGGGACATGGAGATGAATGGCTACACCTTC. It yields the protein CASSFRDMEMNGYTF. The chain links TRBV7-9 to TRBJ1-2; TRBD1 might be the D (6 bases). Germline V gene data show CDR1 as SEHNR and CDR2 as FQNEAQ (reference sequence). The CDR3 consists of 15 residues. The ends were cut back, 3 bases at V and 6 bases at J, with 17 bases in the middle.

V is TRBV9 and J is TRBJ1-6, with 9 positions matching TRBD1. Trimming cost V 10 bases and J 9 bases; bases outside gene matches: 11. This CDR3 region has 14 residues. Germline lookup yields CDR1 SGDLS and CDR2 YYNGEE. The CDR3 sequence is CASSRDREASPLHF. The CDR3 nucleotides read TGTGCCTCCAGCCGGGACAGGGAGGCTTCACCCCTCCACTTT.

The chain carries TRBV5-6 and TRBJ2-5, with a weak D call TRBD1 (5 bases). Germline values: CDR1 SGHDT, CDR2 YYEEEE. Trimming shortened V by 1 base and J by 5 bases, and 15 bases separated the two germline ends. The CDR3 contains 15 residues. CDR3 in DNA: TGTGCCAGCAGCTTGTTTGGGGCTCCGCCGGAGACCCAGTACTTC. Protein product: CASSLFGAPPETQYF.

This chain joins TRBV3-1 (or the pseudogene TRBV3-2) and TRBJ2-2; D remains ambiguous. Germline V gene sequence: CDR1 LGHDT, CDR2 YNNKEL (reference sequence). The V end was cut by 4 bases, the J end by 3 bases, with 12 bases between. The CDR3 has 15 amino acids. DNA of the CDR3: TGTGCCAGCAGCCCCACTATCCTGGACACCGGGGAGCTGTTTTTT. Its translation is CASSPTILDTGELFF.